This T cell receptor beta chain was documented in a study of blood T cell repertoires in COVID-19. Trimming took 1 base from V and 3 from J; bases not matched to a gene: 4. Germline V gene data show CDR1 as SEHNR and CDR2 as FQNEAQ (reference sequence). This CDR3 comprises 16 residues. Authors' data handling: Estimation of nucleated cell counts relied on the amplification of reference gene primers. The method was immunoSEQ multiplex PCR; TCRdb's version includes in-frame clones alone and lacks a portion of them. V and J calls and clone size are given by that table; D and trimming were obtained from the DNA. The top ten hold 3.6% of the sample, which has some 290,000 clones, more than 85% seen once.

The chain employs TRBV7-9 and TRBJ2-1, with 9 bases that match TRBD2. The sample consisted of peripheral blood. This clonotype originated in a man aged 18 to 30 with active or convalescent COVID-19. CDR3 in DNA: TGTGCCAGCAGCTTAGTAGCGGGGGCGCTCTACAATGAGCAGTTCTTC. This codes for CASSLVAGALYNEQFF.